This T cell receptor (beta chain) came from a study of response to subunit inactivated influenza vaccine. General study points: After each seasonal influenza vaccination, few new T cells are recruited, the authors suggested.

Each CDR3 protein gets one entry after TCRdb re-called the RT-PCR reads with MiXCR. The sample carries over 150,000 distinct CDR3 sequences, approximately 10% recorded once. The CDR3 length is 12 residues. Trimming pared 7 bases from V and 7 bases from J, leaving 14 bases between. CDR1 and CDR2 from the germline V gene are DFQATT and SNEGSKA (reference sequence). In its sample, this clonotype was seen many times. Its antigen remains unknown. This chain uses TRBV20-1 with TRBJ2-1; D ambiguous. The receptor comes from a man between 50 and 59 years old who received an inactivated influenza vaccine. Specimen: non-naive T cells sorted from PBMCs, collected roughly 45 days after vaccination. CDR3 loop: CSGEAPMNEQFF. CDR3 DNA sequence: TGCAGTGGAGAGGCCCCGATGAATGAGCAGTTCTTC.